Shown below are 9 T cell receptor beta chains from a single sample sequenced in a study of neurological immune-mediated disorders. TCRdb processed the 5' RACE reads anew with MiXCR; each CDR3 protein has one entry. The sample consists of approximately 29,000 distinct CDR3 sequences, 12% of them appearing once. The specimen was PBMCs. Every receptor here comes from a man in his sixties in good health.

In this sample, this clonotype turned up many times. The chain recombines TRBV5-1 with TRBJ2-1, with TRBD1 matching over 10 bases. Germline values: CDR1 SGHRS, CDR2 YFSETQ. CDR3 size: 15 residues. The V gene end was trimmed by 3 bases and the J gene end by 5 bases; junction bases not matched to a gene: 5. The DNA for the CDR3 is TGCGCCAGCAGCTCGGGACAGGGGTCCCACAATGAGCAGTTCTTC. This translates into CASSSGQGSHNEQFF.

This clonotype showed up many times. The V call is TRBV28, the J call TRBJ2-2, with 7 positions matching TRBD1. The germline gives CDR1 MDHEN, CDR2 SYDVKM. With 6 bases clipped from V and 1 base from J, the junction kept 5 bases outside the gene matches. This CDR3 contains 15 residues. This CDR3 reads CASSQQGLNTGELFF. The DNA of the CDR3 is TGTGCCAGCAGCCAACAGGGGCTGAACACCGGGGAGCTGTTTTTT.

This clonotype appeared once. The genes are TRBV5-1 and TRBJ2-2; D is possibly TRBD2 (5 bases). The CDR3 covers 15 residues. V was trimmed by 0 bases and J by 16 bases, leaving 22 bases between them. Germline CDR1 SGHRS, CDR2 YFSETQ. This chain's CDR3 is CASSLGATNTGDQFF. The CDR3 coding sequence is TGCGCCAGCAGCTTGGGTGCTACGAACACCGGGGATCAGTTTTTT.

This clonotype has a count of ten or more. V and J are TRBV2 and TRBJ2-1; 10 nucleotides line up with TRBD2. Germline CDR1 reads SNHLY; CDR2 reads FYNNEI. After removal of 6 bases from V and 9 bases from J, the junction contained 17 bases not matched to a gene. This CDR3 is built from 17 residues. Here the CDR3 DNA reads TGTGCCAGCAGCCCCCGGGGGCTAGCGGGGGAGTTGGCTGAGCAGTTCTTC. This codes for CASSPRGLAGELAEQFF.

This clonotype was detected many times. This chain connects TRBV29-1 to TRBJ2-3; D is perhaps TRBD2 (6 bases). Trimming stripped 2 bases from V and 4 bases from J, with 13 bases between. The germline V gene encodes CDR1 SQVTM and CDR2 ANQGSEA. The CDR3 has 14 amino acids. CDR3 loop: CSVESGDSSDTQYF. The CDR3 DNA reads TGCAGCGTTGAATCGGGGGATAGCTCAGATACGCAGTATTTT.

This clonotype was found many times. The chain combines TRBV7-9 with TRBJ1-1, with unresolved D. The CDR3 is made up of 14 amino acids. The V end lost 6 bases, the J end lost 1 base, and 12 bases lay between the germline ends. CDR1 and CDR2 from the germline V gene are SEHNR and FQNEAQ (reference sequence). CDR3 sequence (DNA): TGTGCCAGCAGACAACTTCAACGGAACACTGAAGCTTTCTTT. It codes for CASRQLQRNTEAFF.

Of note for this clonotype: Given a much more abundant clone one base away, this may be a read error. The genes are TRBV3-1 and TRBJ1-1, with D unresolved. V lost 5 bases, J lost 2 bases, and 6 bases lay in between. This CDR3 comprises 12 residues. Germline CDR1 is LGHDT and CDR2 is YNNKEL (reference sequence). The CDR3, as DNA: TGTGCCAGCAGCTATTTTAACACTGAAGCTTTCTTT. The encoded protein is CASSYFNTEAFF.

This clonotype was seen many times. The rearrangement joins TRBV9 to TRBJ1-5, with unresolved D. Trimming took off 3 bases at V and 5 bases at J, with 12 bases between the two ends. CDR3 length: 14 residues. Germline V gene sequence: CDR1 SGDLS, CDR2 YYNGEE. CDR3 in DNA: TGTGCCAGCAGCGGTGTAGATGGGGATCAGCCCCAGCATTTT. It is translated as CASSGVDGDQPQHF. The full variable domain, its missing parts supplied by reference TRBV9 and TRBJ1-5, is DSGVTQTPKHLITATGQRVTLRCSPRSGDLSVYWYQQSLDQGLQFLIQYYNGEERAKGNILERFSAQQFPDLHSELNLSSLELGDSALYFCASSGVDGDQPQHFGDGTRLSIL.

Many counts were recorded for this clonotype. The chain employs TRBV7-2 and TRBJ2-7, with 11 bases matching TRBD2. The J segment lost 3 bases and the V segment lost 2 bases, leaving 3 bases of the junction unmatched. The CDR3 has 15 residues. Germline lookup yields CDR1 SGHTA and CDR2 FQGNSA. The CDR3 DNA reads as TGTGCCAGCAGCTTAACTAGCGGGAGAGGCTACGAGCAGTACTTC. Translation: CASSLTSGRGYEQYF.